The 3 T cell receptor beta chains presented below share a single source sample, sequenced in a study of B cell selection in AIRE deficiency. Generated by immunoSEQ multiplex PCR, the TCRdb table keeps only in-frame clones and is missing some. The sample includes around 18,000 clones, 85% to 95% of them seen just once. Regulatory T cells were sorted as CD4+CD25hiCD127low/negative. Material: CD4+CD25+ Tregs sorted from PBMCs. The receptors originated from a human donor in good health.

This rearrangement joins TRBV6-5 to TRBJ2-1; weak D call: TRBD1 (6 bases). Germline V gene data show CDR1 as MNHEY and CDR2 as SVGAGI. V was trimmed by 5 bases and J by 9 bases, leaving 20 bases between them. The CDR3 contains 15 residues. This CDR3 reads CASSRDGGGLGEQFF. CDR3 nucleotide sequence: TGTGCCAGCAGTAGGGATGGTGGGGGCTTGGGTGAGCAGTTCTTC.

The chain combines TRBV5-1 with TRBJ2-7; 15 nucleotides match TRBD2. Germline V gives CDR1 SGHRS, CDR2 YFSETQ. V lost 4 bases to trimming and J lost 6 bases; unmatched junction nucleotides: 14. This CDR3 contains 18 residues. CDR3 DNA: TGCGCCAGCAGCGTTCTGGGGGTGGGACTAGCGGGAGGAAGCGAGCAGTACTTC. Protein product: CASSVLGVGLAGGSEQYF.

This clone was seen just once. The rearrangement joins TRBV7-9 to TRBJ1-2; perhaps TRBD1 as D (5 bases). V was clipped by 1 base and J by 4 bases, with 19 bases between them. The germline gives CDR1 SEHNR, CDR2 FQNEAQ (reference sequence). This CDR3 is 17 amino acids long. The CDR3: CASSLVGGGPTGYGYTF. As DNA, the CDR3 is TGTGCCAGCAGCTTAGTAGGTGGGGGACCGACGGGCTATGGCTACACCTTC.